The sequence of this T cell receptor (beta chain) was determined in a study of T-cell reconstitution after alpha-beta-depleted transplantation in children. V was clipped by 4 bases and J by 2 bases, with 12 bases between them. The CDR3 is made up of 14 amino acids. Germline V gene data show CDR1 as MNHEY and CDR2 as SVGAGI. Preparing the TCRbeta library involved the use of unique molecular identifiers. MiXCR, applied by TCRdb to the PCR reads, yields one record per CDR3 protein. This sample has some 140,000 distinct CDR3 sequences, with roughly 9% found just once. The sequence came from a girl under three years old who had a stem cell transplant for combined immunodeficiency, so the T cells may come from the graft donor. The source material was PBMCs, mostly from graft donor cells, sampled 180 days after TCRalphabeta/CD19-depleted stem cell transplant. This sequence joins TRBV6-5 and TRBJ2-7; D is unclear. The CDR3 bases are TGTGCCAGCAGTTTAGGTGCCATTACCTACGAGCAGTACTTC. Protein sequence: CASSLGAITYEQYF.